Following are 5 T cell receptor beta chains from one sample sequenced in a study of shared clonotypes between healthy human individuals. The data were produced by immunoSEQ multiplex PCR, yet TCRdb's version contains in-frame clones alone and is incomplete. The data show under 1,100,000 clones, with approximately 76% seen just once and about 1.5% held by the top ten. Sequenced material: memory CD4+ T cells sorted from blood. Subset defined: CD45RA-negative fraction. These TCRs come from a young man in good health.

This clone was detected once. The J gene is TRBJ2-1, the V gene TRBV12-5; D unclear. V gave up 5 bases and J gave up 8 bases, with 7 bases separating them. Germline V gene lookup returns CDR1 LGHNT and CDR2 FRNRAP. This CDR3 region has 11 residues. The CDR3 protein is CASGPVHEQFF. The CDR3 DNA follows: TGTGCTAGTGGTCCCGTGCATGAGCAGTTCTTC.

Comments on this clone: Other DNA sequences of this sample code for an identical CDR3. The genes are TRBV5-1 and TRBJ2-5; perhaps TRBD1 as D (5 bases). This CDR3 spans 14 amino acids. In germline, CDR1 is SGHRS, CDR2 YFSETQ. Trimming pared 0 bases from V and 2 bases from J, leaving 8 bases between. This CDR3 reads CASSLGGPQETQYF. For the CDR3, the DNA is TGCGCCAGCAGCTTGGGGGGCCCTCAAGAGACCCAGTACTTC.

This clone came up a few times. The rearrangement links TRBV15 to TRBJ2-5; the D gene is possibly TRBD2 (6 bases). The V end was cut by 0 bases, the J end by 4 bases, with 9 bases between. This CDR3 has 14 residues. Per germline, CDR1 LNHNV and CDR2 YYDKDF (reference sequence). CDR3 DNA sequence: TGTGCCACCAGCAGAGAGGGGGGTCGAGAGACCCAGTACTTC. This gives the protein CATSREGGRETQYF.

This rearrangement joins TRBV23-1 to TRBJ1-3; the match to TRBD1 covers 7 bases. TRBV23-1 is filed as an ORF, its function uncertain. V was pared by 5 bases and J by 2 bases, with 9 bases of the junction left unmatched. The CDR3 has 16 residues. CDR3 in amino acids: CASSGHSGQPGNTIYF. CDR3 in DNA: TGCGCCAGCAGTGGGCACTCGGGACAGCCTGGAAACACCATATATTTT.

The chain recombines TRBV5-1 with TRBJ2-7, with TRBD2 identical over 7 bases. After removal of 0 bases from V and 1 base from J, the junction contained 4 bases not matched to a gene. Germline lookup yields CDR1 SGHRS and CDR2 YFSETQ. This CDR3 is built from 15 residues. The CDR3 DNA sequence: TGCGCCAGCAGCTTGGTCGGGGGAGGGTCCTACGAGCAGTACTTC. This encodes CASSLVGGGSYEQYF.